The 2 T cell receptor beta chains below were found in one sample sequenced in a study of post-analysis software for immune sequencing data. These receptors have no identified antigens. Unique-molecular-identifier-tagged TCR beta cDNA libraries were used. Each CDR3 protein gets one entry after TCRdb re-called the PCR reads with MiXCR. This repertoire shows about 570,000 distinct CDR3 sequences, roughly 34% found once; its top ten account for 4.5% to 7.5%. The study's findings and limits: When patients were compared with controls, about 5 TRBV segments were more frequent, TRBV5-6, TRBV5-1 and TRBV20-1 among them.

Input material: blood. Receptors originate from a girl aged 2-17 years with multiple sclerosis.

This clonotype was seen only a few times. V gene TRBV20-1 combines with J gene TRBJ2-1, with D possibly matching TRBD2 (6 bases). This CDR3 has 16 residues. CDR1 is DFQATT, CDR2 SNEGSKA, per germline (reference sequence). V lost 6 bases and J 3 bases, leaving 21 bases between the germline ends. In DNA, the CDR3 is TGCAGTGCCTGCGAGGGCCGGGGGACCATCTACAATGAGCAGTTCTTC. Protein: CSACEGRGTIYNEQFF.

A few counts support this clonotype. The CDR3 DNA reads TGTGCCAGCAGAACAGGGCTAGGTACCTCCTACAATGAGCAGTTCTTC. This sequence encodes CASRTGLGTSYNEQFF. The V call is TRBV2, the J call TRBJ2-1, with D perhaps TRBD1 (6 bases). V was cut by 6 bases and J by 0 bases, with 15 bases left in between. This CDR3 spans 16 amino acids. CDR1 and CDR2 (germline): SNHLY, FYNNEI.